This T cell receptor beta chain comes out of a study of T cells in localized non-small cell lung cancer. Some clones are missing from TCRdb's copy, which holds only in-frame ones; the method was immunoSEQ multiplex PCR. The profile shows around 78,000 clones, around 82% of them singletons. Study-wide results and limits: Because only a single region of the tumor was sequenced, heterogeneity remains possible.

Remarks on this clone: Antigen specificity is unknown.

CDR3 length equals 13 residues. The germline V gene has CDR1 SGHTA and CDR2 FQGNSA. Trimming stripped 1 base from V and 2 bases from J, with 6 bases between. The chain couples TRBV7-2 to TRBJ2-7, with D uncertain. This TCR was sampled from a female donor of 60 years or more with stage I lung adenocarcinoma. Sequenced here: peripheral blood, sampled before any cancer treatment. CDR3 in DNA: TGTGCCAGCAGCTTAGAACTCACCTACGAGCAGTACTTC. Encoded protein: CASSLELTYEQYF.